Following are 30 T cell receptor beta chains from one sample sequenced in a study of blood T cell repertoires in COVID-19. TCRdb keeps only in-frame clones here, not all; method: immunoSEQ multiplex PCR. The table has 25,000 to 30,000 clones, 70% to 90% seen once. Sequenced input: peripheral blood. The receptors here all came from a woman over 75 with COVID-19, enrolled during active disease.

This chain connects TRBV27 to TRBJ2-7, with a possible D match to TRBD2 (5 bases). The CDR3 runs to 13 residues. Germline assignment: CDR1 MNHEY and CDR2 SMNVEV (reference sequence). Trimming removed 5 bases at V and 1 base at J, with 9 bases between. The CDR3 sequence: CASSGRLSYEQYF. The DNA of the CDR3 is TGTGCCAGCAGTGGGAGACTTTCCTACGAGCAGTACTTC.

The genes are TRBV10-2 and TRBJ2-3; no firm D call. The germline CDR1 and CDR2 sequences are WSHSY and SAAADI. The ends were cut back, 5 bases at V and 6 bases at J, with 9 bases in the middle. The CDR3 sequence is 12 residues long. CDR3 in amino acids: CASSRTSDTQYF. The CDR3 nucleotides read TGCGCCAGCAGTAGAACTTCCGATACGCAGTATTTT.

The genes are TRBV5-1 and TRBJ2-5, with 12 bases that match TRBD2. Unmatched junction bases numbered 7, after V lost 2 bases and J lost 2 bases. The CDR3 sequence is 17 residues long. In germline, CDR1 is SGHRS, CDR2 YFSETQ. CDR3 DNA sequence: TGCGCCAGCAGCTTTACACTAGCGGGGGGTGGTCAAGAGACCCAGTACTTC. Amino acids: CASSFTLAGGGQETQYF.

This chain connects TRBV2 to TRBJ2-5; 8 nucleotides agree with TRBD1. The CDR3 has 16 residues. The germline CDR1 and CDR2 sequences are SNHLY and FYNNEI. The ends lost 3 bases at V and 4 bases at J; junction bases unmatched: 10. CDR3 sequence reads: CASSDQRGQGGETQYF. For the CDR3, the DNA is TGTGCCAGCAGTGACCAGAGAGGACAGGGAGGAGAGACCCAGTACTTC.

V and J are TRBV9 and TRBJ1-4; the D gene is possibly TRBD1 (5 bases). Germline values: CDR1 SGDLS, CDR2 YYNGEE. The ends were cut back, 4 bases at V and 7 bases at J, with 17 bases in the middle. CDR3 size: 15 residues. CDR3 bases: TGTGCCAGCAGCCCAAAGGGGCGAACAGGTGAAAAACTGTTTTTT. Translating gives CASSPKGRTGEKLFF.

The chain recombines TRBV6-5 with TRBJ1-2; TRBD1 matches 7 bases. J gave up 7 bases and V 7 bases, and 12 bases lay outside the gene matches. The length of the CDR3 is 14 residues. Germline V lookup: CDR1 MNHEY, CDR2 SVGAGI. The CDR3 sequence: CASTRTGTVGGYTF. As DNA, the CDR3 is TGTGCCAGCACCCGAACCGGGACAGTGGGTGGCTACACCTTC.

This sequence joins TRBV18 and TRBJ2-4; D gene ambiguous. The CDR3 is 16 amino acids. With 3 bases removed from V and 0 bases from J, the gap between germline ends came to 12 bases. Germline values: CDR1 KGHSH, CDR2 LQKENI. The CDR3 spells CASSPQESLAKNIQYF. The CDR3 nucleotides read TGTGCCAGCTCACCTCAGGAATCGCTAGCCAAAAACATTCAGTACTTC.

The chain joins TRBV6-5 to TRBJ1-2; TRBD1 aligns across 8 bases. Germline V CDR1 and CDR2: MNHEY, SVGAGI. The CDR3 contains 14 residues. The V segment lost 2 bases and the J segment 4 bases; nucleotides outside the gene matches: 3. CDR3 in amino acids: CASSYGTGGYGYTF. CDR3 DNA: TGTGCCAGCAGTTACGGAACAGGGGGCTATGGCTACACCTTC.

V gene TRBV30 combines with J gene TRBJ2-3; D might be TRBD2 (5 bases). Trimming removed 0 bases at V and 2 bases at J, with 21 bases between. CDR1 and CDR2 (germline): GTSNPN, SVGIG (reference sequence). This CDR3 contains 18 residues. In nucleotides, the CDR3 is TGTGCCTGGAGTGTCCGTCAGCGGATATCGACCTTCACAGATACGCAGTATTTT. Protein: CAWSVRQRISTFTDTQYF.

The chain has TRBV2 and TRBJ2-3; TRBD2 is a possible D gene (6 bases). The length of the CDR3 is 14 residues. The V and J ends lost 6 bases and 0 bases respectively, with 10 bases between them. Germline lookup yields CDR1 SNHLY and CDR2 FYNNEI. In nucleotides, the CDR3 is TGTGCCAGCAGGGGGCGGGGAAGCACAGATACGCAGTATTTT. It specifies CASRGRGSTDTQYF. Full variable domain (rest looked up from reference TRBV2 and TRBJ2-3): EPEVTQTPSHQVTQMGQEVILRCVPISNHLYFYWYRQILGQKVEFLVSFYNNEISEKSEIFDDQFSVERPDGSNFTLKIRSTKLEDSAMYFCASRGRGSTDTQYFGPGTRLTVL.

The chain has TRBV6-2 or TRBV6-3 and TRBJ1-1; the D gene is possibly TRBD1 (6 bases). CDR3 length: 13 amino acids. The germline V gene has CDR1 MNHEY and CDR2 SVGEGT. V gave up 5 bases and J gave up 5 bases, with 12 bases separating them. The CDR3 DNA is TGTGCCAGCAGTGACGCAGGGGAAACTGAAGCTTTCTTT. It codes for CASSDAGETEAFF.

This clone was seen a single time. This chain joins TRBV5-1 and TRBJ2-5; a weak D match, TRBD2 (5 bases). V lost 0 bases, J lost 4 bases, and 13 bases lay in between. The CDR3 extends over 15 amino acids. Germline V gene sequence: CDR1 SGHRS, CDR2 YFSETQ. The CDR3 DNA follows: TGCGCCAGCAGCTTGGACGGGAAGAACTTAGAGACCCAGTACTTC. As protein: CASSLDGKNLETQYF.

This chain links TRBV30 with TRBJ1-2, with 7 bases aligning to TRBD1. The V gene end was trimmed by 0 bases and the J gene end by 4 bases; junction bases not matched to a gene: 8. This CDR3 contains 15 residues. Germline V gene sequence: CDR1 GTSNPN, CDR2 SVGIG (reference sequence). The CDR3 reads CAWSVTGERGYGYTF. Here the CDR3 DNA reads TGTGCCTGGAGTGTAACAGGGGAAAGAGGCTATGGCTACACCTTC.

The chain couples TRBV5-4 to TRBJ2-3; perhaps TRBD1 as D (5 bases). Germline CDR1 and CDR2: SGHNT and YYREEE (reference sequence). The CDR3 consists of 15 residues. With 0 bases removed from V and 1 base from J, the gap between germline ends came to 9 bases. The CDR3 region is CASSLGGHGTDTQYF. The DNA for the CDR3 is TGTGCCAGCAGCTTGGGAGGACACGGCACAGATACGCAGTATTTT.

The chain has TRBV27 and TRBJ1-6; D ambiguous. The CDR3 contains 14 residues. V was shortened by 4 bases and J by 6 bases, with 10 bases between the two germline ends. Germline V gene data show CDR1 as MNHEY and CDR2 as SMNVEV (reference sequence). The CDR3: CASSSREINSPLHF. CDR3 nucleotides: TGTGCCAGCAGTTCCCGGGAGATTAATTCACCCCTCCACTTT.

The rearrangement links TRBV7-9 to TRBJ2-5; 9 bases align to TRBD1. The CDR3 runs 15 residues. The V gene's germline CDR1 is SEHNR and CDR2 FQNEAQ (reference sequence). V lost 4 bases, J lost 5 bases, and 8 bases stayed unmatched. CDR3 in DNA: TGTGCCAGCAGCTCATCCCGGGACAGGGATGAGACCCAGTACTTC. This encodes CASSSSRDRDETQYF.

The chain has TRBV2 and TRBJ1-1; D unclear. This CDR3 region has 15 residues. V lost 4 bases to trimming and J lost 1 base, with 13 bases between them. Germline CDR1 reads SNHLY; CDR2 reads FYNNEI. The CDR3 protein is CASSGAGVENTEAFF. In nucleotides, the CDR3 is TGTGCCAGCAGTGGGGCGGGAGTCGAGAACACTGAAGCTTTCTTT.

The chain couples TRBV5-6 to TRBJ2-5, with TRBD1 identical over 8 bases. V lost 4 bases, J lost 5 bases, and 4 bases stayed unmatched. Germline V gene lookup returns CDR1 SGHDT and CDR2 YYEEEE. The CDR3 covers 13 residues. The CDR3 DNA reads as TGTGCCAGCAGCCGGACAGGGATGGAGACCCAGTACTTC. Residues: CASSRTGMETQYF.

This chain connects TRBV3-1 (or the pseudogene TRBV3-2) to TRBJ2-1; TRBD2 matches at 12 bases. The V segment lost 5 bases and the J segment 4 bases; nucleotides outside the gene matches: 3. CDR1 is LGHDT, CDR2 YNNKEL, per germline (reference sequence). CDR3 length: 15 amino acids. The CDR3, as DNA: TGTGCCAGCAGCGAGACTAGCGGGGGTTACAATGAGCAGTTCTTC. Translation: CASSETSGGYNEQFF.

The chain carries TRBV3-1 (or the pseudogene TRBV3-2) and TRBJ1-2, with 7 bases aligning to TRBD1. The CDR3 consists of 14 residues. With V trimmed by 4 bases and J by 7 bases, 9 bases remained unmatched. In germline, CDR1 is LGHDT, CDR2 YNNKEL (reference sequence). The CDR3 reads CASSRMEGAGGYTF. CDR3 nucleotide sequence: TGTGCCAGCAGCCGCATGGAGGGGGCGGGTGGCTACACCTTC.

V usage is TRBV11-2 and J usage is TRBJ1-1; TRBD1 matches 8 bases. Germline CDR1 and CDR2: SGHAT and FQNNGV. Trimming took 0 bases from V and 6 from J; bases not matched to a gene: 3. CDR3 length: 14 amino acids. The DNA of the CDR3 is TGTGCCAGCAGCTTAGACCCGGACAGGGCTGAAGCTTTCTTT. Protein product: CASSLDPDRAEAFF.

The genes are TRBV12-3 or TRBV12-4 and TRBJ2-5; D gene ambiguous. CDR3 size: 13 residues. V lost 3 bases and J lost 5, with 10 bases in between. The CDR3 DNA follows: TGTGCCAGCAGTTTTGCGTTGGTGGAGACCCAGTACTTC. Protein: CASSFALVETQYF.

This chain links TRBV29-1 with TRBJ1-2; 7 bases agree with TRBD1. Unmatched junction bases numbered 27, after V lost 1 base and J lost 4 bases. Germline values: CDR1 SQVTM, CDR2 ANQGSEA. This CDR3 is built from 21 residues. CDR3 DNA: TGCAGCGTTGAAGCCTTCGACTACCCAGGGGGATACATTACTAGAGGCTATGGCTACACCTTC. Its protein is CSVEAFDYPGGYITRGYGYTF. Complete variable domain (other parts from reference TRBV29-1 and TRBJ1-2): SAVISQKPSRDICQRGTSLTIQCQVDSQVTMMFWYRQQPGQSLTLIATANQGSEATYESGFVIDKFPISRPNLTFSTLTVSNMSPEDSSIYLCSVEAFDYPGGYITRGYGYTFGSGTRLTVV.

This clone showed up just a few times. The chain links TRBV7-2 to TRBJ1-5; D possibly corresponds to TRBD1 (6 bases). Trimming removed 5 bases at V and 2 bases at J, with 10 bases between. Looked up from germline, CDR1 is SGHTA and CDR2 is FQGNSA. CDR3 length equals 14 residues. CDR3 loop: CASSPAGGNQPQHF. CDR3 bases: TGTGCCAGCAGCCCCGCAGGGGGCAATCAGCCCCAGCATTTT.

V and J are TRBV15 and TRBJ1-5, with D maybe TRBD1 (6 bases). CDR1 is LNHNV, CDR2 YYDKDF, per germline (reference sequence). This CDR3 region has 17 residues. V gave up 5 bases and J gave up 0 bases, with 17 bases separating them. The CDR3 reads CATSPADRRNSNQPQHF. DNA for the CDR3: TGTGCCACCAGCCCCGCGGACAGACGAAATAGCAATCAGCCCCAGCATTTT.

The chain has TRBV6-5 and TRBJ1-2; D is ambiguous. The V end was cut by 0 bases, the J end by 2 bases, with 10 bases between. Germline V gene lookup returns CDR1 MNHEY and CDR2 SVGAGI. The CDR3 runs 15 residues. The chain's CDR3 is CASSYSRGGNYGYTF. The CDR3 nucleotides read TGTGCCAGCAGTTACTCGCGGGGTGGAAACTATGGCTACACCTTC.

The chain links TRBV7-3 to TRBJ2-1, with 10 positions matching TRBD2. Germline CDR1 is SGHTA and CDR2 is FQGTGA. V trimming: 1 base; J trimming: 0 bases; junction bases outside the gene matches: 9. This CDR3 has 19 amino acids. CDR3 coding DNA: TGTGCCAGCAGCTTAAGGTTAGCGGGGGGCCTGAGCTCCTACAATGAGCAGTTCTTC. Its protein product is CASSLRLAGGLSSYNEQFF.

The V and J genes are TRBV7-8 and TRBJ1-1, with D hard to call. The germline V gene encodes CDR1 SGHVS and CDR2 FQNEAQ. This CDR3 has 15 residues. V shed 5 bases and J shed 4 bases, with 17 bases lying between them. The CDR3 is CASSLYETRGTEAFF. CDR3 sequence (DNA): TGTGCCAGCAGCCTCTATGAGACGCGGGGCACTGAAGCTTTCTTT.

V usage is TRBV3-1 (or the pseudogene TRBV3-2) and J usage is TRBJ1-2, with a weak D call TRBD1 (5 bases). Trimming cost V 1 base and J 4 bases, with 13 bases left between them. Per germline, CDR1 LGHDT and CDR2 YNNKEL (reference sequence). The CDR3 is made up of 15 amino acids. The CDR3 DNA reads TGTGCCAGCAGCCAAGGGCCCAGGGAGGTCTATGGCTACACCTTC. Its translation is CASSQGPREVYGYTF.

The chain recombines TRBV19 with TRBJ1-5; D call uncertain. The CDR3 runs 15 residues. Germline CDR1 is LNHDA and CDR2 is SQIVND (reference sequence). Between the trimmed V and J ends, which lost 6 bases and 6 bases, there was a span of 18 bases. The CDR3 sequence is CASRPRATAGQPQHF. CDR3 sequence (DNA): TGTGCCAGTAGACCCCGGGCCACAGCGGGTCAGCCCCAGCATTTT.